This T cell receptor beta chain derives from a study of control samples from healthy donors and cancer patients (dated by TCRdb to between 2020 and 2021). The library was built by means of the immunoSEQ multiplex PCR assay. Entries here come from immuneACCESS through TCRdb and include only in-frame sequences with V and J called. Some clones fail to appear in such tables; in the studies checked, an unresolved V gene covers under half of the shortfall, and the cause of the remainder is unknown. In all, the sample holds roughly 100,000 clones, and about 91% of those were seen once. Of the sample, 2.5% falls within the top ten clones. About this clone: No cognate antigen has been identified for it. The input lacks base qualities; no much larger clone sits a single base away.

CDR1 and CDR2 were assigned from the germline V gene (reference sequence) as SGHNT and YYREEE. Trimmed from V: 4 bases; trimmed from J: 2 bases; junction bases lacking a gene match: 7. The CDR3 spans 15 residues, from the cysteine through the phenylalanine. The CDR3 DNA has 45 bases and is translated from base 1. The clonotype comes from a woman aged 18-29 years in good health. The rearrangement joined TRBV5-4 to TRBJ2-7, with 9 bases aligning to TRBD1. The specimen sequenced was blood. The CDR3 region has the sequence CASSDPGQGAYEQYF. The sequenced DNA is TGTGCCAGCAGCGACCCGGGACAGGGTGCCTACGAGCAGTACTTC.